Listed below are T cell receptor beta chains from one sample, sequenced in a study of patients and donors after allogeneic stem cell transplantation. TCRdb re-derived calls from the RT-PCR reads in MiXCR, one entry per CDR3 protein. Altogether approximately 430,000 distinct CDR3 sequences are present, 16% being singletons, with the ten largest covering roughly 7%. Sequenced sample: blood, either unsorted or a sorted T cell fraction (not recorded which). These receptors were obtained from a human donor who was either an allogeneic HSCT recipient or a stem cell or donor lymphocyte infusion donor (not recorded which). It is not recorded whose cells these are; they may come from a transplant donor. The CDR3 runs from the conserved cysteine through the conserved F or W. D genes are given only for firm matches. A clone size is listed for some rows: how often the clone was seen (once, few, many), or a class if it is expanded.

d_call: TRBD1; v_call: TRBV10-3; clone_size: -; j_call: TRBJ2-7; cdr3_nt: TGTGCCATCAGTGATTTAGGGGACAGGGACGACGAGCAGTACTTC; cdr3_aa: CAISDLGDRDDEQYF
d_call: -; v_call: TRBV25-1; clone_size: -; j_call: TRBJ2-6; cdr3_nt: TGTGCCAGCAGGGATGCCTCTGGGGCCAACGTCCTGACTTTC; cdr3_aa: CASRDASGANVLTF
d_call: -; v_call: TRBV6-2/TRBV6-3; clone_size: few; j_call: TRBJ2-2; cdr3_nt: TGTGCCAGCAGTTACATTTGGGGTACCGGGGAGCTGTTTTTT; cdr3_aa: CASSYIWGTGELFF
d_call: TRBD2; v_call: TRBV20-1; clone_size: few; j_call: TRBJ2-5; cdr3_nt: TGCAGTGCTTATCCGGGGGGGGAGACCCAGTACTTC; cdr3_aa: CSAYPGGETQYF
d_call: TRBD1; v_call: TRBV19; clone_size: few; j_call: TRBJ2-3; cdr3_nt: TGTGCCAGTAGTACTAGACAGGGGGACCATACGCAGTATTTT; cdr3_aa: CASSTRQGDHTQYF
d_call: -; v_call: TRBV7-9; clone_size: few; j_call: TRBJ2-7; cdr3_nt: TGTGCCAGCAGCTTACCGGACCGGGGAGAGCAGTACTTC; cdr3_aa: CASSLPDRGEQYF
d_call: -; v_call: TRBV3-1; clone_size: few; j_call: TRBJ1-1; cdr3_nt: TGTGCCAGCAGCCAATACTTAGGAGGGGTGGTTGGCACTGAAGCTTTCTTT; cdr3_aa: CASSQYLGGVVGTEAFF
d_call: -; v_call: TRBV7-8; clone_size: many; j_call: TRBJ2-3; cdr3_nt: TGTGCCAGCAGCTCGGCGGAGGGCGCAGATACGCAGTATTTT; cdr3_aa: CASSSAEGADTQYF
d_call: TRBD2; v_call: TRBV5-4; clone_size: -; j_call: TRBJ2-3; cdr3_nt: TGTGCCAGCAGCTACGGGACTAGCGGGGGCCTAAGGCCAGATACGCAGTATTTT; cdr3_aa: CASSYGTSGGLRPDTQYF
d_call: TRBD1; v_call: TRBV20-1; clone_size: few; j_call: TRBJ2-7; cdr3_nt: TGCAGTGCTATGGGACAGGGCGGCTACGAGCAGTACTTC; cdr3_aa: CSAMGQGGYEQYF
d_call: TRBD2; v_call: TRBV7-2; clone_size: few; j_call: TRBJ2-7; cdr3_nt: TGTGCCAGCAGCTTATCACTGCTAGCGGGAGGCCCCTACGAGCAGTACTTC; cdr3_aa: CASSLSLLAGGPYEQYF
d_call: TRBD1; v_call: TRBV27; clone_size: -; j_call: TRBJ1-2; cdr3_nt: TGTGCCAGCAGTTTACTGGACAGGGGAAGGAGCTATGGCTACACCTTC; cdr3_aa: CASSLLDRGRSYGYTF
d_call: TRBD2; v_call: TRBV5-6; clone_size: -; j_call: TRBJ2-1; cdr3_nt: TGTGCCAGCAGCTTGGGCCGCAGACTAGCGGGCAATGAGCAGTTCTTC; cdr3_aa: CASSLGRRLAGNEQFF
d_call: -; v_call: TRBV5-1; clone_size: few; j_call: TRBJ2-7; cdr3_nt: TGCGCCAGCGGGACTGGACAGTTCTACGAGCAGTACTTC; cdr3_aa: CASGTGQFYEQYF
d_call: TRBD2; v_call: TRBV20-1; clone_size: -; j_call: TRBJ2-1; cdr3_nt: TGCAGTGCCACCCATCGCGGGAGGGCCTTGGGCAATGAGCAGTTCTTC; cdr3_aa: CSATHRGRALGNEQFF
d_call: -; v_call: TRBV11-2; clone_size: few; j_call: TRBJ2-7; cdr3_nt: TGTGCCAGCCGGTTCACAGGGACCGACGAGCAGTACTTC; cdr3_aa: CASRFTGTDEQYF
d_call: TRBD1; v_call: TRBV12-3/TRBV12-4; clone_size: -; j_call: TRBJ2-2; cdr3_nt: TGTGCCAGCAGTTTCGACCTGGGACAGGGGACGGGCGGGGAGCTGTTTTTT; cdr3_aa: CASSFDLGQGTGGELFF
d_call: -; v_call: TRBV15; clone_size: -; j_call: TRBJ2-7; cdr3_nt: TGTGCCACCAGCGGGGGACTCTCGATCTACGAGCAGTACTTC; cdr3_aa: CATSGGLSIYEQYF
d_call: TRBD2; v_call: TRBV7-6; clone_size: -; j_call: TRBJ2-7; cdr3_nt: TGTGCCAGCAGCTTAGGAGGACTAGCGACCTACGAGCAGTACTTC; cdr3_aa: CASSLGGLATYEQYF
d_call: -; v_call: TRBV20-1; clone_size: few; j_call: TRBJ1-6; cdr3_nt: TGCAGTGCCGGGGGGGGTGGAGTTAATTCACCCCTCCACTTT; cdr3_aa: CSAGGGGVNSPLHF
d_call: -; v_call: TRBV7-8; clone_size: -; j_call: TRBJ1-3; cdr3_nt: TGTGCCAGCAGCTACTCGAATGGAATTGGAAACACCATATATTTT; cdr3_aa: CASSYSNGIGNTIYF
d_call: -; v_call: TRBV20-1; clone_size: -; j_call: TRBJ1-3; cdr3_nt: TGCAGTGCTAGAGATAAAGGATTTGGAAACACCATATATTTT; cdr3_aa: CSARDKGFGNTIYF
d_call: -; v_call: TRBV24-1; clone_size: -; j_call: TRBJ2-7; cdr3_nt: TGTGCCTCAGCCGGTCGTAATTCCTACGAGCAGTACTTC; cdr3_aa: CASAGRNSYEQYF
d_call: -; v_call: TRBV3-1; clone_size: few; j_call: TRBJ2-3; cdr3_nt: TGTGCCAGCAGCCAAGATCGAGGTAGTTGGACAGATACGCAGTATTTT; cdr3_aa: CASSQDRGSWTDTQYF
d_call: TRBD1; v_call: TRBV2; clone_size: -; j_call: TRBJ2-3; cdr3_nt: TGTGCCAGCAGATTCGACAGGGGGACAGATACGCAGTATTTT; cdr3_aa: CASRFDRGTDTQYF
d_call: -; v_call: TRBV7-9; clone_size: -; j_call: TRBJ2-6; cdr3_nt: TGTGCCAGCAGCGCGGCACCGAGGGGGTCTGGGGCCAACGTCCTGACTTTC; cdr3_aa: CASSAAPRGSGANVLTF
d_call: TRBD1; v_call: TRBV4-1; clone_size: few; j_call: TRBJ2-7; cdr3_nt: TGCGCCAGCAGCCAATCCGGACAGGGGGACTCCTACGAGCAGTACTTC; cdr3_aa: CASSQSGQGDSYEQYF
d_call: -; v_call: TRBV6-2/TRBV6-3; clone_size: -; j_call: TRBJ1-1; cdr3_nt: TGTGCCAGCAGCCCTGACAGAATCAACACTGAAGCTTTCTTT; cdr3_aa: CASSPDRINTEAFF
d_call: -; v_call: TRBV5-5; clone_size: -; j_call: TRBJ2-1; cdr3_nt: TGTGCCAGCAGCTCGGACAAGGCCTACAATGAGCAGTTCTTC; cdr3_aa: CASSSDKAYNEQFF
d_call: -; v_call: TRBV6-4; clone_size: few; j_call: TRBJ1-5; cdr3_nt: TGTGCCAGCACCTTCGGACGGTTATATCAGCCCCAGCATTTT; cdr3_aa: CASTFGRLYQPQHF
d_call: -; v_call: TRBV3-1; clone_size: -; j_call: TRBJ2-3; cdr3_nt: TGTGCCAGCAGCCCCCGAAGAGGGATAATCAGCACAGATACGCAGTATTTT; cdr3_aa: CASSPRRGIISTDTQYF
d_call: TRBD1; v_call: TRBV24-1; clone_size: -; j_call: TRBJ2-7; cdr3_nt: TGTGCCACCAGTGGCGCTGCCGGACAGGGGACCACCTACGAGCAGTACTTC; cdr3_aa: CATSGAAGQGTTYEQYF
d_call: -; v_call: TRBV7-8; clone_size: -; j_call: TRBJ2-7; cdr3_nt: TGTGCCAGCAGCTTGGGAAGGGGTGACTTCTACGAGCAGTACTTC; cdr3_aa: CASSLGRGDFYEQYF
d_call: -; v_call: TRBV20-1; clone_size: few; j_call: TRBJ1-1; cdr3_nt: TGCAGTGCTAGAGATAAATTAGGGGATTTAGGAACTGAAGCTTTCTTT; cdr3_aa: CSARDKLGDLGTEAFF
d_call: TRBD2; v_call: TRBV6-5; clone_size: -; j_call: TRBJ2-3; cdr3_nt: TGTGCCAGCAGTTACCTGACTAGCGGGAGAGATACGCAGTATTTT; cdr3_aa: CASSYLTSGRDTQYF
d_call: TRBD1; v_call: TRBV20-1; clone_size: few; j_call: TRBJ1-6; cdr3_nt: TGCAGTGCTTCTCTACAGGGGATGAGAGATAATTCACCCCTCCACTTT; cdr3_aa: CSASLQGMRDNSPLHF
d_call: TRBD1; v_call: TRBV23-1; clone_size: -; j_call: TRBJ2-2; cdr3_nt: TGCGCCAGCAGTCCCTCGGGACAGGGGATCGGCACCGGGGAGCTGTTTTTT; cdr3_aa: CASSPSGQGIGTGELFF
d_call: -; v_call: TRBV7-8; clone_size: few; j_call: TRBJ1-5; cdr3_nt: TGTGCCAGCAGCTTGGTAACCAAGGATCAGCCCCAGCATTTT; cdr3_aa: CASSLVTKDQPQHF
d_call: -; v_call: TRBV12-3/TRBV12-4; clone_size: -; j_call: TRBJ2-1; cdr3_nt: TGTGCCAGCAGAGGGCTAATCGATGAGCAGTTCTTC; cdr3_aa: CASRGLIDEQFF
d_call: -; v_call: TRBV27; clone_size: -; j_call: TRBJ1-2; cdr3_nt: TGTGCCAGCAGTTTATATTCTGGGGACTCCTATGGCTACACCTTC; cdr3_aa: CASSLYSGDSYGYTF
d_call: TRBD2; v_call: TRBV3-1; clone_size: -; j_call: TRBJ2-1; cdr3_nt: TGTGCCAGCAGCCAAGAACTAGCGGGGTTCTACAATGAGCAGTTCTTC; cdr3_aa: CASSQELAGFYNEQFF
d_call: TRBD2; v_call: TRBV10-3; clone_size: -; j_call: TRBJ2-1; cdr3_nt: TGTGCCACATATCAGGGACTAGCGGACAATGAGCAGTTCTTC; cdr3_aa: CATYQGLADNEQFF
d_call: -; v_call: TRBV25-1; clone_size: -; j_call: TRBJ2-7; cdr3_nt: TGTGCCAGCAGTGAAGGGTTCCGGGGGATGAACTACGAGCAGTACTTC; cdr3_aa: CASSEGFRGMNYEQYF
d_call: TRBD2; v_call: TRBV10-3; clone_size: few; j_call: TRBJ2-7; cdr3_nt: TGTGCCGGCGGCGGGAGCGGGGGGCGGTACGAGCAGTACTTC; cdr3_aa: CAGGGSGGRYEQYF
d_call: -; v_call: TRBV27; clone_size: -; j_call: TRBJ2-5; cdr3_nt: TGTGCCAGCAGTTTCCACAGGGAGACCCAGTACTTC; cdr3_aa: CASSFHRETQYF
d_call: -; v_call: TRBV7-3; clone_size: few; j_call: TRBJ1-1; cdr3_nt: TGTGCCAGCAGCTTAACGGGACAGAACACTGAAGCTTTCTTT; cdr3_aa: CASSLTGQNTEAFF
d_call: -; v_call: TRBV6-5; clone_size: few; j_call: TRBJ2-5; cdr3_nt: TGTGCCAGCAGTTACGCTGGATGGTCGAACCAAGAGACCCAGTACTTC; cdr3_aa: CASSYAGWSNQETQYF
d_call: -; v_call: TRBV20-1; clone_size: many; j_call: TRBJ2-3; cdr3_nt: TGCAGTGCTAGCTTTGAAGATACGCAGTATTTT; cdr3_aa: CSASFEDTQYF
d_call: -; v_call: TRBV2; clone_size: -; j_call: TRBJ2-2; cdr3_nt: TGTGCCAGCAGTGAAGGAGGGTTCGGGGAGCTGTTTTTT; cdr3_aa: CASSEGGFGELFF